Below are 32 T cell receptor beta chains sequenced from a single sample in a study. Via MiXCR, TCRdb re-called the 5' RACE reads, giving one row per CDR3 protein. The sample has roughly 52,000 distinct CDR3 sequences; over 15% are singletons. Sequencing was carried out using naive CD4+ T cells sorted from blood. Specified subset: naive CD4+ T cells, CD4+CD45RA+CD25-. The source is a female donor with breast cancer.

The chain employs TRBV3-1 and TRBJ2-1; no clear D. Between the trimmed V and J ends, which lost 1 base and 0 bases, there was a span of 4 bases. CDR3 length: 14 amino acids. CDR1 is LGHDT and CDR2 is YNNKEL in the germline V gene (reference sequence). CDR3 in amino acids: CASSQGFSYNEQFF. The CDR3 nucleotides read TGTGCCAGCAGCCAAGGCTTCTCCTACAATGAGCAGTTCTTC.

On this clonotype itself: A much larger clone differs by one base, so this may be a read error. The rearrangement links TRBV5-5 to TRBJ1-2, with TRBD1 as a possible D gene (5 bases). The CDR3 covers 16 residues. Germline V gene lookup returns CDR1 SGHKS and CDR2 YYEKEE (reference sequence). V lost 0 bases and J lost 4, with 16 bases in between. CDR3 amino acids: CASSLAPGASSYGYTF. In DNA form, the CDR3 reads TGTGCCAGCAGCTTGGCTCCCGGGGCTTCGAGCTATGGCTACACCTTC.

Remarks on this clonotype: The conserved phenylalanine or tryptophan normally closing the CDR3 is absent here, so this likely arose from a read error. This sequence joins TRBV7-8 and TRBJ2-7; 9 bases match TRBD1. CDR1 is SGHVS, CDR2 FQNEAQ, per germline. V trimming: 4 bases; J trimming: 6 bases; junction bases outside the gene matches: 4. CDR3 size: 13 residues. The CDR3 DNA is TGTGCCAGCAGCTCTACAGGGGGCAGCGAGCAGTACTCC. It translates to CASSSTGGSEQYS.

The chain has TRBV5-1 and TRBJ2-7, with 11 nucleotides matching TRBD1. The CDR3 has 17 residues. V gave up 3 bases and J gave up 1 base; unmatched junction bases: 9. Germline CDR1 and CDR2: SGHRS and YFSETQ. In DNA, the CDR3 is TGCGCCAGCAGCTGGAACCGGACAGGGGGCGTTTCCTACGAGCAGTACTTC. Protein: CASSWNRTGGVSYEQYF.

The chain joins TRBV6-2 or TRBV6-3 to TRBJ1-1, with TRBD1 as a possible D gene (6 bases). CDR1 is MNHEY and CDR2 is SVGEGT in the germline V gene. The CDR3 sequence is 14 residues long. Trimming stripped 5 bases from V and 4 bases from J, with 14 bases between. CDR3 in DNA: TGTGCCAGCAGTCCGGGGGCGCTGGGCACTGAAGCTTTCTTT. The encoded protein is CASSPGALGTEAFF.

This clonotype appeared many times. The chain combines TRBV6-5 with TRBJ2-7, with TRBD1 matching over 7 bases. Germline-derived CDR1 and CDR2 are MNHEY and SVGAGI. V dropped 5 bases and J dropped 0; count of bases not matched to a gene: 13. The CDR3 covers 17 residues. The chain's CDR3 is CASSAKWLQGHSYEQYF. The CDR3 coding sequence is TGTGCCAGCAGTGCAAAATGGCTACAGGGGCACTCCTACGAGCAGTACTTC.

This chain links TRBV3-1 with TRBJ2-3; 7 bases align to TRBD1. Germline values: CDR1 LGHDT, CDR2 YNNKEL (reference sequence). The CDR3 totals 13 residues. V was clipped by 4 bases and J by 5 bases; unmatched bases: 3. CDR3 in DNA: TGTGCCAGCAGCCGGGACAGCCGAGATACGCAGTATTTT. It is translated as CASSRDSRDTQYF.

This clonotype was seen only a few times. The gene calls are TRBV7-6 and TRBJ2-1; 7 positions agree with TRBD2. CDR3 length equals 17 residues. Germline trimming cut 5 bases from V and 0 bases from J; bases unmatched to any gene: 10. The germline V gene has CDR1 SGHVS and CDR2 FNYEAQ. CDR3 bases: TGTGCCAGCAGCCCTTATGTAACTAGCGCCTCCTACAATGAGCAGTTCTTC. Translation gives CASSPYVTSASYNEQFF.

The V call is TRBV20-1, the J call TRBJ1-2; TRBD1 matches at 9 bases. V shed 6 bases and J 7 bases; nucleotides not matched to a gene: 12. The germline V gene has CDR1 DFQATT and CDR2 SNEGSKA (reference sequence). This CDR3 spans 14 amino acids. This CDR3 reads CSARNTGGTSGYTF. The CDR3 coding sequence is TGCAGTGCCAGGAATACAGGGGGCACGAGTGGCTACACCTTC.

This clonotype was counted at least ten times. The rearrangement joins TRBV6-5 to TRBJ1-1; TRBD1 matches at 8 bases. The CDR3 is 15 residues long. Germline CDR1 is MNHEY and CDR2 is SVGAGI. With V trimmed by 2 bases and J by 4 bases, 6 bases remained unmatched. The CDR3 nucleotides read TGTGCCAGCAGTTACACTGGACAGGGACCCACTGAAGCTTTCTTT. Translated: CASSYTGQGPTEAFF.

The J gene is TRBJ2-2, the V gene TRBV7-6; 8 positions match TRBD2. CDR1 is SGHVS and CDR2 is FNYEAQ in the germline V gene. The CDR3 spans 16 residues. J lost 4 bases, V lost 6 bases, and 10 bases had no gene match. CDR3 residues: CASRGGSGSVTGELFF. DNA for the CDR3: TGTGCCAGCAGGGGGGGCAGCGGGAGCGTCACCGGGGAGCTGTTTTTT.

This clonotype showed up many times. The chain joins TRBV7-9 to TRBJ2-7; 8 bases fit TRBD1. Germline CDR1 is SEHNR and CDR2 is FQNEAQ (reference sequence). The V segment lost 4 bases and the J segment 5 bases; nucleotides outside the gene matches: 1. The CDR3 sequence is 12 residues long. CDR3 DNA: TGTGCCAGCAGCTCGACAGGGGACGAGCAGTACTTC. Protein sequence: CASSSTGDEQYF.

In its sample, this clonotype was seen a few times. The chain employs TRBV20-1 and TRBJ2-5, with 9 positions matching TRBD1. The trim removed 0 bases at V and 2 bases at J, leaving 7 bases unmatched. The CDR3 runs to 16 residues. Germline CDR1 is DFQATT and CDR2 is SNEGSKA (reference sequence). CDR3 DNA: TGCAGTGCTAGAGATGGTGGGACAGGGATACAAGAGACCCAGTACTTC. Residues: CSARDGGTGIQETQYF.

In this sample, this clonotype turned up many times. The V gene is TRBV9, the J gene TRBJ1-1, with 7 bases fitting TRBD1. The CDR3 has 14 residues. Trimming cost V 4 bases and J 0 bases; bases outside gene matches: 3. CDR1 is SGDLS, CDR2 YYNGEE, per germline. The CDR3 DNA reads TGTGCCAGCAGCACCAGGGGGTTGAACACTGAAGCTTTCTTT. It is translated as CASSTRGLNTEAFF.

This clonotype was counted ten times or more. The chain links TRBV7-9 to TRBJ2-7, with 7 bases matching TRBD1. The germline CDR1 and CDR2 sequences are SEHNR and FQNEAQ (reference sequence). V gave up 5 bases and J gave up 3 bases; unmatched junction bases: 7. The CDR3 has 14 amino acids. The CDR3 DNA follows: TGTGCCAGCAGCCCCGGCAGGGGGAACTACGAGCAGTACTTC. Translated: CASSPGRGNYEQYF. The full variable domain, rest sourced from reference TRBV7-9 and TRBJ2-7, is DTGVSQNPRHKITKRGQNVTFRCDPISEHNRLYWYRQTLGQGPEFLTYFQNEAQLEKSRLLSDRFSAERPKGSFSTLEIQRTEQGDSAMYLCASSPGRGNYEQYFGPGTRLTVT.

The rearrangement uses TRBV3-1 and TRBJ2-2; no firm D call. The CDR3 contains 14 residues. Trimming took 1 base from V and 5 from J, leaving 8 bases between them. Germline V gene sequence: CDR1 LGHDT, CDR2 YNNKEL (reference sequence). CDR3 in DNA: TGTGCCAGCAGCCAAGTTACTGGGACCGGGGAGCTGTTTTTT. Amino acid sequence: CASSQVTGTGELFF. Supplemented by reference TRBV3-1 and TRBJ2-2, the full variable domain reads DTAVSQTPKYLVTQMGNDKSIKCEQNLGHDTMYWYKQDSKKFLKIMFSYNNKELIINETVPNRFSPKSPDKAHLNLHINSLELGDSAVYFCASSQVTGTGELFFGEGSRLTVL.

CDR3 loop: CASSTRRSGANVLTF. In DNA, the CDR3 is TGTGCCAGCAGCACTCGTCGCTCTGGGGCCAACGTCCTGACTTTC. The V gene is TRBV9, the J gene TRBJ2-6; D not certain. The V gene lost 4 bases and the J gene lost 0 bases, with 8 bases spanning the gap. CDR3 length: 15 residues. The germline gives CDR1 SGDLS, CDR2 YYNGEE.

As to this clonotype: At one end the junction does not follow the germline gene, possibly because of a read error. The chain joins TRBV10-2 to TRBJ1-1; 7 bases are a match to TRBD1. The CDR3 has 11 amino acids. Germline V gene sequence: CDR1 WSHSY, CDR2 SAAADI. The CDR3 DNA follows: TGCGCCAGCAGTTGGGACAGCATAGCTTGCTTT. Protein: CASSWDSIACF.

In DNA, the CDR3 is TGTGCCAGCAGCTCGTACCAGGGGACCGAGCAGTACTTC. Translating it yields CASSSYQGTEQYF. The V gene is TRBV7-3, the J gene TRBJ2-7, with D tentatively TRBD1 (6 bases). CDR3 length: 13 residues. Germline CDR1 reads SGHTA; CDR2 reads FQGTGA. Trimming stripped 4 bases from V and 6 bases from J, with 13 bases between.

Ten or more counts support this clonotype. The chain joins TRBV7-3 to TRBJ2-2; no definite D call. The V gene lost 5 bases and the J gene lost 2 bases, with 3 bases spanning the gap. The CDR3 is made up of 12 amino acids. Germline V gene lookup returns CDR1 SGHTA and CDR2 FQGTGA. The CDR3 protein is CASSPNTGELFF. Here the CDR3 DNA reads TGTGCCAGCAGCCCTAACACCGGGGAGCTGTTTTTT.

The genes are TRBV6-2 or TRBV6-3 and TRBJ1-1; tentatively, D is TRBD1 (5 bases). CDR1 and CDR2 (germline): MNHEY, SVGEGT. V lost 2 bases to trimming and J lost 4 bases, with 11 bases between them. The CDR3 extends over 14 amino acids. CDR3 loop: CASSYDQGTTEAFF. For the CDR3, the DNA is TGTGCCAGCAGTTACGATCAAGGGACCACTGAAGCTTTCTTT.

This clonotype was observed a few times. The chain couples TRBV3-1 to TRBJ2-7; unclear D gene. CDR1 is LGHDT, CDR2 YNNKEL, per germline (reference sequence). The ends were cut back, 2 bases at V and 4 bases at J, with 12 bases in the middle. The CDR3 consists of 14 residues. Here the CDR3 reads CASSQWELKYEQYF. The CDR3 region has the DNA TGTGCCAGCAGCCAATGGGAATTAAAATACGAGCAGTACTTC.

This clonotype showed up many times. The CDR3 sequence is CSVEPRGNYGYTF. For the CDR3, the DNA is TGCAGCGTTGAACCCAGGGGGAACTATGGCTACACCTTC. V is TRBV29-1 and J is TRBJ1-2, with 7 positions matching TRBD1. Germline V gene sequence: CDR1 SQVTM, CDR2 ANQGSEA. The CDR3 totals 13 residues. With V trimmed by 2 bases and J by 2 bases, 2 bases remained unmatched.

The table lists this clonotype with a few counts. The rearrangement uses TRBV4-1 and TRBJ2-1; tentative D call: TRBD2 (6 bases). The V gene's germline CDR1 is MGHRA and CDR2 YSYEKL. This CDR3 has 16 residues. V was pared by 4 bases and J by 8 bases, with 21 bases between. The DNA for the CDR3 is TGCGCCAGCAGCCGCCGGGACTGGCTGTCAGAGGATGAGCAGTTCTTC. It is translated as CASSRRDWLSEDEQFF.

V and J are TRBV20-1 and TRBJ2-2; D not certain. The CDR3 contains 12 residues. Germline CDR1 reads DFQATT; CDR2 reads SNEGSKA (reference sequence). V was pared by 4 bases and J by 2 bases, with 5 bases between. In nucleotides, the CDR3 is TGCAGTGCTACGCAAAACACCGGGGAGCTGTTTTTT. It codes for CSATQNTGELFF.

The chain combines TRBV7-2 with TRBJ2-1; 11 nucleotides align to TRBD2. After removal of 1 base from V and 9 bases from J, the junction contained 5 bases not matched to a gene. Looked up from germline, CDR1 is SGHTA and CDR2 is FQGNSA. This CDR3 is built from 15 residues. In DNA form, the CDR3 reads TGTGCCAGCAGCTTAGGTAGCGGGGGGGCCACTGAGCAGTTCTTC. This codes for CASSLGSGGATEQFF.

This clonotype was seen a few times. The chain combines TRBV7-2 with TRBJ1-1; the match to TRBD1 covers 8 bases. This CDR3 is built from 15 residues. The junction had 8 bases not matched to a gene; V was cut back by 5 bases and J by 3 bases. Germline V gives CDR1 SGHTA, CDR2 FQGNSA. Here the CDR3 DNA reads TGTGCCAGCAGCGGTAGCAGGGGGCCGGACACTGAAGCTTTCTTT. Its protein is CASSGSRGPDTEAFF.

This sequence joins TRBV5-1 and TRBJ2-2, with D perhaps TRBD1 (5 bases). Per germline, CDR1 SGHRS and CDR2 YFSETQ. V was trimmed by 0 bases and J by 4 bases, leaving 13 bases between them. The CDR3 covers 16 residues. This CDR3 reads CASSLVAGSVTGELFF. Written as DNA, the CDR3 is TGCGCCAGCAGCTTGGTGGCAGGGTCGGTCACCGGGGAGCTGTTTTTT.

This clonotype was detected a few times. The V call is TRBV18, the J call TRBJ2-7; 8 positions agree with TRBD2. The CDR3 runs to 17 residues. J lost 6 bases, V lost 2 bases, and 15 bases had no gene match. From germline, CDR1 is KGHSH and CDR2 LQKENI. CDR3 region: CASSPWAGRASAVEQYF. CDR3 nucleotide sequence: TGTGCCAGCTCACCATGGGCCGGGAGGGCCTCAGCAGTCGAGCAGTACTTC.

In its sample, this clonotype was seen a few times. The chain has TRBV5-1 and TRBJ1-2, with D tentatively TRBD1 (6 bases). Germline V gene lookup returns CDR1 SGHRS and CDR2 YFSETQ. The CDR3 sequence is 14 residues long. Trimming cost V 2 bases and J 2 bases, with 10 bases left between them. CDR3: CASSFDRTNYGYTF. For the CDR3, the DNA is TGCGCCAGCAGCTTTGACAGGACGAACTATGGCTACACCTTC. Supplemented by reference TRBV5-1 and TRBJ1-2, the full variable domain reads KAGVTQTPRYLIKTRGQQVTLSCSPISGHRSVSWYQQTPGQGLQFLFEYFSETQRNKGNFPGRFSGRQFSNSRSEMNVSTLELGDSALYLCASSFDRTNYGYTFGSGTRLTVV.

The rearrangement uses TRBV12-3 or TRBV12-4 and TRBJ1-5; D is uncertain. Trimming cost V 3 bases and J 3 bases, with 12 bases left between them. This CDR3 has 15 residues. CDR3 region: CASSFSLLPNQPQHF. The DNA for the CDR3 is TGTGCCAGCAGTTTCTCCCTGCTCCCCAATCAGCCCCAGCATTTT.

This clonotype was found many times. The chain links TRBV4-3 to TRBJ1-2; D uncertain. This CDR3 is built from 13 residues. Trimming pared 1 base from V and 7 bases from J, leaving 10 bases between. Germline V gene data show CDR1 as LGHNA and CDR2 as YSLEER. The CDR3 loop is CASSQVLGSGYTF. The CDR3 DNA sequence: TGCGCCAGCAGCCAAGTGTTAGGGTCTGGCTACACCTTC.